This passage covers 3 T cell receptor beta chains from one sample sequenced in a study of CD8+ T cells in alopecia areata. Extracted RNA was reverse transcribed, and the resulting cDNA served as sequencing template. Assay used: immunoSEQ multiplex PCR; TCRdb lists only in-frame clones, some missing. This table holds 100,000 to 130,000 clones, approximately 63% found once. The source material was CD8+ T cells sorted from blood. All receptors come from a human donor in good health.

This clone came up a few times. The chain uses TRBV9 and TRBJ2-2; 10 nucleotides agree with TRBD2. The CDR3 contains 15 residues. The junction had 1 base not matched to a gene; V was cut back by 0 bases and J by 5 bases. CDR1 and CDR2 from the germline V gene are SGDLS and YYNGEE. CDR3 DNA sequence: TGTGCCAGCAGCGTAGGGACTAGCGGAACCGGGGAGCTGTTTTTT. Its protein product is CASSVGTSGTGELFF.

The chain combines TRBV29-1 with TRBJ2-7; 8 bases fit TRBD2. The germline CDR1 and CDR2 sequences are SQVTM and ANQGSEA. Trimming at V came to 4 bases and at J to 2 bases, leaving 7 bases not matched to a gene. The CDR3 has 14 residues. The CDR3 reads CSVVRRGDPYEQYF. The CDR3 bases are TGCAGCGTTGTCCGGCGGGGGGACCCCTACGAGCAGTACTTC.

V and J are TRBV18 and TRBJ2-1; D is ambiguous. The CDR3 is 14 residues long. Germline V gene lookup returns CDR1 KGHSH and CDR2 LQKENI. The V end was cut by 1 base, the J end by 7 bases, with 11 bases between. The CDR3: CASSPQSGENEQFF. CDR3 in DNA: TGTGCCAGCTCACCACAATCCGGAGAAAATGAGCAGTTCTTC.